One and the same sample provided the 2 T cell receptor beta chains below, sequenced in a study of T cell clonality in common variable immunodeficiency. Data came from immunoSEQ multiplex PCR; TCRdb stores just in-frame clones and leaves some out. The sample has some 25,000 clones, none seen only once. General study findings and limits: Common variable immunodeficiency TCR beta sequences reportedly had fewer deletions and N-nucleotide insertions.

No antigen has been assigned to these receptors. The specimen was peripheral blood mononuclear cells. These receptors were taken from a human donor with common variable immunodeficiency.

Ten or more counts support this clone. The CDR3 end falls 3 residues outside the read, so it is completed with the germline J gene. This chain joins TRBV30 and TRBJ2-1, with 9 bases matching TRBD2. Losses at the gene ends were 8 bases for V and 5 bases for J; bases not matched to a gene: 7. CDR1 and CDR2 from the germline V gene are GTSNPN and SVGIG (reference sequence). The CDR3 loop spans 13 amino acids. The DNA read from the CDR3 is TGTGCCAAAGGACTAGCGCAAAACAATGAG. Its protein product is CAKGLAQNNE. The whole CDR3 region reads CAKGLAQNNEQFF.

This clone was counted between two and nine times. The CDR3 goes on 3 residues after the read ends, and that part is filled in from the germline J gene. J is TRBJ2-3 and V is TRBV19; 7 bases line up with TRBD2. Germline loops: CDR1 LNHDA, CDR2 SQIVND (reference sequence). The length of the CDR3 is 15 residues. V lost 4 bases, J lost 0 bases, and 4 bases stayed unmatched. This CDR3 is CASSNGLVSTDTQYF. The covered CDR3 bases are TGTGCCAGTAGTAACGGACTAGTAAGCACAGATACG.